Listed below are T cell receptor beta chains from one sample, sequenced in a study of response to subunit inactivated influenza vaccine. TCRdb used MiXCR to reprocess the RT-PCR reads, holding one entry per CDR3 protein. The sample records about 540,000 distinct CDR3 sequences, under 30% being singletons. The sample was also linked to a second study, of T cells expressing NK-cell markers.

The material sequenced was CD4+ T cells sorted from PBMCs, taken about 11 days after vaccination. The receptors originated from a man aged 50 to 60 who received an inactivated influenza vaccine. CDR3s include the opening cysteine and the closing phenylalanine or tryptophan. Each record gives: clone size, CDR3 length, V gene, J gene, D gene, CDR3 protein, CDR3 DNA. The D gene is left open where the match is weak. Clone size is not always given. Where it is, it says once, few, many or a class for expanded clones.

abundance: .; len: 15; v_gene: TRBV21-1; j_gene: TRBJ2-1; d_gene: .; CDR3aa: CASSNPSGGADEQFF; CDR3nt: TGTGCCAGCAGCAATCCTAGCGGGGGGGCGGATGAGCAGTTCTTC
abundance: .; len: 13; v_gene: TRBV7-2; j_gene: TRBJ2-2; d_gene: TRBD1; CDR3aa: CASSEGQSGELFF; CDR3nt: TGTGCCAGCAGTGAGGGACAGAGCGGGGAGCTGTTTTTT
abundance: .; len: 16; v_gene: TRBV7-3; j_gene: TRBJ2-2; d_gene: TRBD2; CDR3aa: CASSPRGGSNTGELFF; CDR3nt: TGTGCCAGCAGCCCACGGGGGGGGTCCAACACCGGGGAGCTGTTTTTT
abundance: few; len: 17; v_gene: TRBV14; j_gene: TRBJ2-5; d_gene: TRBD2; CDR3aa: CASSHPSTLASQETQYF; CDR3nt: TGTGCCAGCAGCCATCCCTCCACACTAGCGAGTCAAGAGACCCAGTACTTC
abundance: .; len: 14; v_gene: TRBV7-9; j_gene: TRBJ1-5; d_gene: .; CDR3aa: CASSSKGGNQPQHF; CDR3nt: TGTGCCAGCAGCTCCAAGGGGGGCAATCAGCCCCAGCATTTT
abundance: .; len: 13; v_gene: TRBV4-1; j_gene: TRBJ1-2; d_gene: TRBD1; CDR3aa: CASSQRTGDGYTF; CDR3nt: TGCGCCAGCAGCCAGCGGACAGGGGATGGCTACACCTTC
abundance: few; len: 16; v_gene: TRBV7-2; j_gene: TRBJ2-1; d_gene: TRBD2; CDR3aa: CASSHLGLAGANEQFF; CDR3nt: TGTGCCAGCAGCCACCTAGGACTAGCGGGAGCCAATGAGCAGTTCTTC
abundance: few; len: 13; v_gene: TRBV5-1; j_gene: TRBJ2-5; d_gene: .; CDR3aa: CASSWRAQETQYF; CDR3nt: TGCGCCAGCAGCTGGAGGGCTCAAGAGACCCAGTACTTC
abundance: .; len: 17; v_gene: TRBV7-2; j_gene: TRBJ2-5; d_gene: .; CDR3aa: CASSHAGWRAGMETQYF; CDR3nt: TGTGCCAGCAGCCATGCCGGATGGCGTGCGGGGATGGAGACCCAGTACTTC
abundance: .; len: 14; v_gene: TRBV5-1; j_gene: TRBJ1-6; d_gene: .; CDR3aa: CASSLEIPSSPLHF; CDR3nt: TGCGCCAGCAGCTTGGAGATACCTAGCTCACCCCTCCACTTT
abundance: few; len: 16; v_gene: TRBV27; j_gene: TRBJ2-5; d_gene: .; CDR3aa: CASSSQPGHPDRTQYF; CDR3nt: TGTGCCAGCAGTTCACAACCGGGACATCCTGATAGGACCCAGTACTTC
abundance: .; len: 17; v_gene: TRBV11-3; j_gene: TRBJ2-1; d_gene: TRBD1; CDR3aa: CASSSSPGQGANNEQFF; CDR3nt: TGTGCCAGCAGCTCGTCCCCGGGACAGGGGGCTAACAATGAGCAGTTCTTC
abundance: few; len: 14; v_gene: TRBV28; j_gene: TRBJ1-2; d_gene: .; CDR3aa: CASSPGRPNYGYTF; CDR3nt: TGTGCCAGCAGCCCGGGACGCCCGAACTATGGCTACACCTTC
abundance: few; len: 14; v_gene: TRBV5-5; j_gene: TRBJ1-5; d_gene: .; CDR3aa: CASSVRDSNQPQHF; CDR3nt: TGTGCCAGCAGTGTAAGGGATAGCAATCAGCCCCAGCATTTT
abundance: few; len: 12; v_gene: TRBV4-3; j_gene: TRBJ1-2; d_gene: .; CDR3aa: CASSLRGVGYTF; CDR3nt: TGCGCCAGCAGCCTCCGAGGGGTTGGCTACACCTTC
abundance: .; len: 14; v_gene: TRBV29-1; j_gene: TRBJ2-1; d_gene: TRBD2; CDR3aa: CSVGGSGRANEQFF; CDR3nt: TGCAGCGTTGGGGGTAGCGGGAGGGCCAATGAGCAGTTCTTC
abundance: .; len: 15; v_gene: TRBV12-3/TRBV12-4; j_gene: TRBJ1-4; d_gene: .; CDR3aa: CASSYPGLGNEKLFF; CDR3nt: TGTGCCAGCAGTTACCCGGGCCTAGGGAATGAAAAACTGTTTTTT
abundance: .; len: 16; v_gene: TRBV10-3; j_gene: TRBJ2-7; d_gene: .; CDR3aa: CAISGPITSQGSAQYF; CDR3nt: TGTGCCATCAGCGGACCGATTACCTCCCAGGGGTCGGCGCAGTACTTC
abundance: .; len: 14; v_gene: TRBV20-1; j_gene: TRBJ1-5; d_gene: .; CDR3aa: CSARRTVEGQPQHF; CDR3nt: TGCAGTGCTCGTCGGACAGTGGAAGGTCAGCCCCAGCATTTT
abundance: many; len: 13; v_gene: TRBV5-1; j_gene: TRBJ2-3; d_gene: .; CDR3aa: CASTLISTDTQYF; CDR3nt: TGCGCCAGCACCTTAATTAGCACAGATACGCAGTATTTT
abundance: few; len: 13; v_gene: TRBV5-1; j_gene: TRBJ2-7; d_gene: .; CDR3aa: CASSLAKEYEQYF; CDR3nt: TGCGCCAGCAGCTTGGCCAAGGAGTACGAGCAGTACTTC
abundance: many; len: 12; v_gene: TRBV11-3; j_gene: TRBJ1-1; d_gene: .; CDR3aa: CASSPGEGEAFF; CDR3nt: TGTGCCAGCAGCCCCGGCGAGGGAGAAGCTTTCTTT
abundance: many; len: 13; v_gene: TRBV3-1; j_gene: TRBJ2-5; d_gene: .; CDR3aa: CASSSSGRETQYF; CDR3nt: TGTGCCAGCAGCTCCTCAGGAAGAGAGACCCAGTACTTC
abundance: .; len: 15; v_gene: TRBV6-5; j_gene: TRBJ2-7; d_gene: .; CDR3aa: CASSLDSSDAYEQYF; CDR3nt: TGTGCCAGCAGTTTAGACAGTTCCGACGCCTACGAGCAGTACTTC
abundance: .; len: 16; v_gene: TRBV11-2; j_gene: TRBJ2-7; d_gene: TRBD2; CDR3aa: CASSLRTGTSYNEQYF; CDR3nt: TGTGCCAGCAGCCTCAGGACCGGGACTAGTTATAACGAGCAGTACTTC
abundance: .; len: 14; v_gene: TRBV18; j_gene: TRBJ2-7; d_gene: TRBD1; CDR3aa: CASSSDRGINEQYF; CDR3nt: TGTGCCAGCTCATCAGACAGGGGGATAAACGAGCAGTACTTC
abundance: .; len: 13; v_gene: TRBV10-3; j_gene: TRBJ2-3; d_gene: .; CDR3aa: CAISGGSTDTQYF; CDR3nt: TGTGCCATCAGTGGTGGGAGCACAGATACGCAGTATTTT
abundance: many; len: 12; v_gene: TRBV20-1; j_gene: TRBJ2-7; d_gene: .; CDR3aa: CSARGGSYEQYF; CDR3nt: TGCAGTGCTAGAGGAGGTTCCTACGAGCAGTACTTC
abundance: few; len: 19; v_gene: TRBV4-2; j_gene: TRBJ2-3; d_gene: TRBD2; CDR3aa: CASSQGLAGGTSSTDTQYF; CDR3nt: TGTGCCAGCAGCCAAGGGCTAGCGGGGGGCACATCTAGCACAGATACGCAGTATTTT
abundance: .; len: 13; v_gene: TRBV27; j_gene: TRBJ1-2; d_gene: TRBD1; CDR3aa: CASSRTGLVGYTF; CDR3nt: TGTGCCAGCAGTAGGACAGGGCTTGTTGGCTACACCTTC
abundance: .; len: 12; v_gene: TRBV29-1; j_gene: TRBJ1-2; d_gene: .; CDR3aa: CSVVGRADGYTF; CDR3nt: TGCAGCGTTGTAGGCAGGGCAGATGGCTACACCTTC
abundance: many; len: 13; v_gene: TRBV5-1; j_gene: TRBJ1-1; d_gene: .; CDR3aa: CASSLGQVSEAFF; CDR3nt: TGCGCCAGCAGCTTGGGTCAGGTCTCGGAAGCTTTCTTT
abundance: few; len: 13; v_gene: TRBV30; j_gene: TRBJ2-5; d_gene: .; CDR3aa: CAWRRPPAETQYF; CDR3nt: TGTGCCTGGAGACGACCCCCGGCAGAGACCCAGTACTTC
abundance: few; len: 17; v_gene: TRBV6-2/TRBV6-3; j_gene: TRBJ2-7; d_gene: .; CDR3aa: CASLGIVASGSSYEQYF; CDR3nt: TGTGCCAGCCTCGGCATCGTGGCCAGCGGGTCCTCCTACGAGCAGTACTTC
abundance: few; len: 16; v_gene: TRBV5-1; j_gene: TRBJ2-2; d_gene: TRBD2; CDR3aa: CASSWGLAGGTGELFF; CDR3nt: TGCGCCAGCAGCTGGGGACTAGCGGGAGGCACCGGGGAGCTGTTTTTT
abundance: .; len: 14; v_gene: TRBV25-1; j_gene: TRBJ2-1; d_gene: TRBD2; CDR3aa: CASRLAGGTNEQFF; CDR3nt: TGTGCCAGCCGCTTAGCGGGGGGAACCAATGAGCAGTTCTTC
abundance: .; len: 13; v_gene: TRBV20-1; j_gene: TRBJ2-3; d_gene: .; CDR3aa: CSANRINTDTQYF; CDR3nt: TGCAGTGCTAACAGAATTAACACAGATACGCAGTATTTT
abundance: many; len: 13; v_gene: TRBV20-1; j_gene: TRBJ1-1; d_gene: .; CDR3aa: CRGSGQMNTEAFF; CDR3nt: TGCAGAGGGTCGGGACAAATGAACACTGAAGCTTTCTTT
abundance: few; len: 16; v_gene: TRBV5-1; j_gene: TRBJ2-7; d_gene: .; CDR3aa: CASSLAWNRVAYEQYF; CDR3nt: TGCGCCAGCAGCTTGGCTTGGAACAGGGTGGCCTACGAGCAGTACTTC
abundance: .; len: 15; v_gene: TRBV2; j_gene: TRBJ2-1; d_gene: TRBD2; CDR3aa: CASSLGGSNRDEQFF; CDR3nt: TGTGCCAGCAGTCTAGGCGGGAGTAATAGGGATGAGCAGTTCTTC
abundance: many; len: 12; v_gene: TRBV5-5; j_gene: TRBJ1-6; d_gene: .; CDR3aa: CASSLSRSPLHF; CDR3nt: TGTGCCAGCAGCTTGTCGCGCTCACCCCTCCACTTT
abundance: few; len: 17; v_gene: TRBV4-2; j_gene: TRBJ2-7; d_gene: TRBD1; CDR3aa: CASSQDLDRGSYYEQYF; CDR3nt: TGTGCCAGCAGCCAAGATCTTGACAGGGGCTCCTACTACGAGCAGTACTTC